This T cell receptor beta chain stems from a study of OX40 agonist ivuxolimab in advanced cancers. The overall study: Every 2 weeks, patients received ivuxolimab intravenously, dosed at 0.01 to 10 mg/kg. Study observations and caveats: In CD8+ T cells, expanded clones were on average more numerous than in CD4+.

Profiled with immunoSEQ multiplex PCR; TCRdb holds only in-frame clones, not every one. The repertoire holds more than 65,000 clones, with just under 85% as singletons. Losses at the gene ends were 3 bases for V and 8 bases for J; bases not matched to a gene: 12. Germline-derived CDR1 and CDR2 are SGHTA and FQGTGA. The length of the CDR3 is 16 residues. A note on this clone: The antigen remains unidentified.

The TCR originated in an adult with an advanced solid tumor such as melanoma, head and neck, liver or kidney cancer. The sequenced sample was CD4+ or CD8+ T cells sorted from blood, obtained in a trial of the OX40 agonist ivuxolimab. The chain links TRBV7-3 to TRBJ2-1; 8 bases align to TRBD2. The CDR3 sequence: CASSFLGRADLDEQFF. In DNA form, the CDR3 reads TGTGCCAGCAGCTTTCTCGGGAGGGCCGATTTGGATGAGCAGTTCTTC.